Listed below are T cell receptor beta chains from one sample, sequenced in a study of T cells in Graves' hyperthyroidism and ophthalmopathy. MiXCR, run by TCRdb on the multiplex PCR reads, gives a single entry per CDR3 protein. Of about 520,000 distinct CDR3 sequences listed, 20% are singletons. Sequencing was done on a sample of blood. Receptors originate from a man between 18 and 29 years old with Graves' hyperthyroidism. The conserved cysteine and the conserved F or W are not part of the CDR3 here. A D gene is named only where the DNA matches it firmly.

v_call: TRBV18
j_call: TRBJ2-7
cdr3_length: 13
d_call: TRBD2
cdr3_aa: ASSPRGGTSYEQY

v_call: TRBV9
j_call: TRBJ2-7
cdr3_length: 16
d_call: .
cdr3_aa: ASSASSTRDAESYEQY

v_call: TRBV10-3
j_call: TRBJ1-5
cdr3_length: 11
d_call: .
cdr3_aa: AIRPYPDQPQH

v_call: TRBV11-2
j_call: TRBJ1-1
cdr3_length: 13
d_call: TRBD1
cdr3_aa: ASSTPGQGVGGAF

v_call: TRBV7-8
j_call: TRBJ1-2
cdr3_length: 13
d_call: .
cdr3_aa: ASSPGTWANYGYT

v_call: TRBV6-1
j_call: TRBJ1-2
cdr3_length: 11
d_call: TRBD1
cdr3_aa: AIHRGPQDGYT

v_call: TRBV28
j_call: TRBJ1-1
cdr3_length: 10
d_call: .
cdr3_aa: ASSFSFREAF

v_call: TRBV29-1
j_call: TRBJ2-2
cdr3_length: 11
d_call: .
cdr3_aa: SAKKGGPGELF

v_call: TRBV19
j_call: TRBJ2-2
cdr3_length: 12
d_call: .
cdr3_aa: ASSASRYTGELF

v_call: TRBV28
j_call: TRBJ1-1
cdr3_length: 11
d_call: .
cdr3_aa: ASSLIGVTEAF

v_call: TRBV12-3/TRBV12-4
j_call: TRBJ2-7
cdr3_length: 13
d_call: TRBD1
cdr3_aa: ASSQTGYYSYEQY

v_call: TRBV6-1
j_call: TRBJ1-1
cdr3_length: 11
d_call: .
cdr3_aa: ASSSGPNIEAF

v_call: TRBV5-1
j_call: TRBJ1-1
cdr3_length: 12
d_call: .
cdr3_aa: ASSLGQDPLLAF

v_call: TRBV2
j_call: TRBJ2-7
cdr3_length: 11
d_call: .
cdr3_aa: ASFGTIGDEQY

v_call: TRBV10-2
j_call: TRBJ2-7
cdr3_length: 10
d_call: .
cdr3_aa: ASRGFASEQY

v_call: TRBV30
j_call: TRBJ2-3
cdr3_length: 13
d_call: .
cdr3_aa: AWNGDRPGGDTQY

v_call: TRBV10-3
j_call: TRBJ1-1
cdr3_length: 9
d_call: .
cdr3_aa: ATQMNTEAF

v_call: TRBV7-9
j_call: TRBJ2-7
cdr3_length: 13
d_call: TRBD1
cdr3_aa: ASSTYRGRSYEQY

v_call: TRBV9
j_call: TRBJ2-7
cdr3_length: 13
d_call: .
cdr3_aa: ASSVGDIPFSEQY

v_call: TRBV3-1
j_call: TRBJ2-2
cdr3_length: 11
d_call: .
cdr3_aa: ASTGDGTGELF

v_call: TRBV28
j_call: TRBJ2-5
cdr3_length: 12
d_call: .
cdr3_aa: ASSFAGAYETQY

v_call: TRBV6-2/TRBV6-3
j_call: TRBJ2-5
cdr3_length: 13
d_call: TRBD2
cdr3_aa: ASSPGLAMEATQY

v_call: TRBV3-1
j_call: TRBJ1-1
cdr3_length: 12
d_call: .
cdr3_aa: ASSQEFDSWEAF

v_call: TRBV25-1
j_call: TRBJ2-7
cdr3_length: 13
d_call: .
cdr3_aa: ASCDQGSPSYEQY

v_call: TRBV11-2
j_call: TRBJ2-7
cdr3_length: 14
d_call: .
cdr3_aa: ASTKRGEFFSYEQY

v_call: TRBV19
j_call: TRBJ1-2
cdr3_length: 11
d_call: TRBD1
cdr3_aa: ASRTGAVYGYT

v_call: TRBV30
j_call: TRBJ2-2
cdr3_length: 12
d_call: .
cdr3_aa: AWNRDSYTGELF

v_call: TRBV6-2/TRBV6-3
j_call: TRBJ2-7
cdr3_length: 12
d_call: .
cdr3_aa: ASIPDQGSYEEY

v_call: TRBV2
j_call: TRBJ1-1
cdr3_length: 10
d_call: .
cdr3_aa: ASREFGGSAF

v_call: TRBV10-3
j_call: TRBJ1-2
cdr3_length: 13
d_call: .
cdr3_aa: AINPGIRWDYGYT

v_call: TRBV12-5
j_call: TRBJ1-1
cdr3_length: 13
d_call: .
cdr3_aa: ASGLVVSPNTEAF

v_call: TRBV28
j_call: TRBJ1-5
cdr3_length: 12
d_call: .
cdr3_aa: ASRYSSSNQPQH